This T cell receptor (beta chain) was captured in a study of CD8 T cells in ankylosing spondylitis. Study results and caveats: Ankylosing spondylitis blood appeared to carry a characteristic TCR beta motif of several highly homologous variants. The clones that were linked to disease were reported to be significantly enriched in matched synovial fluid samples from ankylosing spondylitis patients. Certain motif variants had earlier appeared in reactive arthritis synovial fluid and blood.

This clonotype was observed many times. Its specificity is not known. The CDR3 has 17 residues. Losses at the gene ends were 6 bases for V and 1 base for J; bases not matched to a gene: 11. Germline loops: CDR1 MDHEN, CDR2 SYDVKM. Library preparation for TCR beta used quantitative 5'-RACE with molecular barcodes. MiXCR, run by TCRdb on the 5' RACE reads, gives a single entry per CDR3 protein. The sample has 450,000 to 550,000 distinct CDR3 sequences; over 4% are singletons. This chain links TRBV28 with TRBJ2-5; the match to TRBD2 covers 10 bases. The source of this sequence is a male donor with ankylosing spondylitis. What was sequenced was blood, either unsorted or a sorted T cell fraction (not recorded which). CDR3 nucleotides: TGTGCCAGCAGCCTAGCGGGAGTGGGCGCATTCCAAGAGACCCAGTACTTC. Its translation is CASSLAGVGAFQETQYF.